This entry describes one T cell receptor beta chain. Germline CDR1 and CDR2: LNHDA and SQIVND (reference sequence). Trimming left V 5 bases short and J 0 bases short, with 14 bases between. The CDR3 is 16 amino acids. The data were produced by immunoSEQ multiplex PCR, yet TCRdb's version contains in-frame clones alone and is incomplete. The sample yields around 130,000 clones, about 95% seen once. The sample is drawn from a study of control samples from healthy donors and cancer patients. Sequenced: blood. The receptor was derived from a man aged 25 to 45 in good health. The chain is built from TRBV19 and TRBJ1-3; unclear D gene. The CDR3 DNA follows: TGTGCCAGTAGTGCGGACGGTGCCCGCTCTGGAAACACCATATATTTT. Its protein product is CASSADGARSGNTIYF.